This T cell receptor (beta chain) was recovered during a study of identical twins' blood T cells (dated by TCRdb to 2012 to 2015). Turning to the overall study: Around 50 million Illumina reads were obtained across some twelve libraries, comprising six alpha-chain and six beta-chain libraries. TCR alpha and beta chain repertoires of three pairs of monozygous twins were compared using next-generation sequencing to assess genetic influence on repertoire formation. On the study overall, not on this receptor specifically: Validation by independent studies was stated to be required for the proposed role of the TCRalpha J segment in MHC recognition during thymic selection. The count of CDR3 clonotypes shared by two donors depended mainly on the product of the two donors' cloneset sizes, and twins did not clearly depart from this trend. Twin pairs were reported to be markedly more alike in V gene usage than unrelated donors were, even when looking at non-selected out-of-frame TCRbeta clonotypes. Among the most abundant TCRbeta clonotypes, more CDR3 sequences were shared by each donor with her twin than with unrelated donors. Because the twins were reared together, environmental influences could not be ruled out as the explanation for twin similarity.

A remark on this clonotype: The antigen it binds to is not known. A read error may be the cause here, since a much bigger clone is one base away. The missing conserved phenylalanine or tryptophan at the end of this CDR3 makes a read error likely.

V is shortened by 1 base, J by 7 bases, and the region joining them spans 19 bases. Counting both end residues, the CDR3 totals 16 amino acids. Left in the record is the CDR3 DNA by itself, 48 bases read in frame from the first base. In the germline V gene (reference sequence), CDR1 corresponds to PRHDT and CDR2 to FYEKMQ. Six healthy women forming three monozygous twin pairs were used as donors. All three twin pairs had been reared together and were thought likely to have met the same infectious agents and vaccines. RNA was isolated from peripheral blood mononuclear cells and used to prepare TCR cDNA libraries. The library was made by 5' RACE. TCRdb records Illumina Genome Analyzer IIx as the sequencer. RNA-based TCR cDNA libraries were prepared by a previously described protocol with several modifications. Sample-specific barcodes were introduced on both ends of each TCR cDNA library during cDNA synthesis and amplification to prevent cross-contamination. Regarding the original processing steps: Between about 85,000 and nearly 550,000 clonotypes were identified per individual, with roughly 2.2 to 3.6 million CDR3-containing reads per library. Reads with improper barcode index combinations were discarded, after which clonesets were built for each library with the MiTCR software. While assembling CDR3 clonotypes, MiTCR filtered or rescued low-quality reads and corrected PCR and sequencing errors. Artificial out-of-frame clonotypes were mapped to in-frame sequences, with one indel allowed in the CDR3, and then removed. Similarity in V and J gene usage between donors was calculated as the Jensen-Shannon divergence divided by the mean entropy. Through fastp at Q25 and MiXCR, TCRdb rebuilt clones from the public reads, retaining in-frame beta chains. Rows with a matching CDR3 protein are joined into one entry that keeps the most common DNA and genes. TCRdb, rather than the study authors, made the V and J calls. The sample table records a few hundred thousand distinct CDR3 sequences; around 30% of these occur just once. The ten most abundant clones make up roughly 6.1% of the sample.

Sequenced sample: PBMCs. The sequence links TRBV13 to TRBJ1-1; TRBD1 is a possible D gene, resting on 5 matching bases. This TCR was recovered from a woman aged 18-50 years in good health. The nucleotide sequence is TGTGCCAGCAGCTTAGATCCCAGGGAAAGAATTGGTGAAGCTTTCTCT. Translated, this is CASSLDPRERIGEAFS.